This T cell receptor beta chain was sequenced for a study of cytomegalovirus exposure and HLA in healthy donors. Findings of the study overall: The CMV antigen specificity of a few CMV-associated chains was confirmed through in vitro analysis. Investigators reported 164 TCR beta chains as tied to cytomegalovirus.

Sequenced by immunoSEQ multiplex PCR; TCRdb stores in-frame clones only, minus some. The sample has about 250,000 clones; about 90% are singletons. With regard to this clone: Its antigen is as yet unknown.

This CDR3 contains 13 residues. From germline, CDR1 is SQVTM and CDR2 ANQGSEA. V was clipped by 7 bases and J by 1 base, with 13 bases between them. The sequence was collected from a man aged 18 to 35 in good health and CMV-seropositive. Sequencing was performed on PBMCs. V usage is TRBV29-1 and J usage is TRBJ1-1; D unclear. CDR3 region: CSGAGPQNTEAFF. Written as DNA, the CDR3 is TGCAGCGGAGCCGGACCGCAGAACACTGAAGCTTTCTTT. The full variable domain, its missing parts supplied by reference TRBV29-1 and TRBJ1-1, is SAVISQKPSRDICQRGTSLTIQCQVDSQVTMMFWYRQQPGQSLTLIATANQGSEATYESGFVIDKFPISRPNLTFSTLTVSNMSPEDSSIYLCSGAGPQNTEAFFGQGTRLTVV.